Listed below are T cell receptor beta chains from one sample, sequenced in a study of blood T cell repertoires in COVID-19. Some clones are missing from TCRdb's copy, which holds only in-frame ones; the method was immunoSEQ multiplex PCR. The table lists about 250,000 clones, 65% to 90% of them singletons. Sample: PBMCs or T cells enriched from blood (not recorded which). The receptors shown here come from a man in his forties who had recovered from COVID-19. Both conserved end residues are part of each CDR3. A D gene is named only where the DNA matches it firmly. Size is stated for part of the rows, as once, few or many counts, or as a class when the clone is expanded.

d_call j_call v_call clone_size cdr3_aa cdr3_nt
TRBD1 TRBJ1-6 TRBV30 . CAWSPGTGQLATLHF TGTGCCTGGAGTCCGGGGACAGGCCAGCTTGCGACCCTCCACTTT
TRBD1 TRBJ2-3 TRBV5-5 few CASSFRQGAIDTQYF TGTGCCAGCAGCTTTCGACAGGGGGCTATAGATACGCAGTATTTT
TRBD1 TRBJ1-1 TRBV3-1/TRBV3-2 . CASRMGQGAVEAFF TGTGCCAGCAGGATGGGACAGGGGGCAGTTGAAGCTTTCTTT
TRBD1 TRBJ2-7 TRBV6-5 once CASSYTGGFYEQYF TGTGCCAGCAGTTACACAGGGGGATTCTACGAGCAGTACTTC
. TRBJ1-1 TRBV6-5 . CASGSRENTEAFF TGTGCCAGCGGTTCGAGGGAGAACACTGAAGCTTTCTTT
. TRBJ2-5 TRBV30 . CAWSAEGPGKTQYF TGTGCCTGGAGTGCCGAGGGTCCCGGGAAGACCCAGTACTTC
TRBD2 TRBJ2-3 TRBV30 . CAWSYSGGYPSTDTQYF TGTGCCTGGAGCTATAGCGGGGGGTACCCTAGCACAGATACGCAGTATTTT
. TRBJ2-3 TRBV11-2 . CASSLRDRPTDTQYF TGTGCCAGCAGCTTGCGGGACAGACCCACAGATACGCAGTATTTT
. TRBJ1-5 TRBV7-8 . CASSWQGGNQPQHF TGTGCCAGCAGCTGGCAGGGTGGCAATCAGCCCCAGCATTTT
TRBD2 TRBJ2-3 TRBV5-4 few CASSLGLAGSTDTQYF TGTGCCAGCAGCCTGGGACTAGCGGGGAGCACAGATACGCAGTATTTT
TRBD1 TRBJ1-6 TRBV4-1 few CASSLGTEFSPLHF TGCGCCAGCAGCCTCGGGACAGAATTTTCACCCCTCCACTTT
TRBD1 TRBJ1-3 TRBV7-2 . CASNPRGLSGNTIYF TGTGCCAGCAACCCCAGGGGGCTGAGTGGAAACACCATATATTTT
. TRBJ2-1 TRBV11-2 . CASSLVRQNEQFF TGTGCCAGCAGCTTAGTTCGCCAGAATGAGCAGTTCTTC
TRBD2 TRBJ2-5 TRBV4-3 . CASSQDWLAAQETQYF TGCGCCAGCAGCCAAGATTGGCTAGCGGCCCAAGAGACCCAGTACTTC
TRBD2 TRBJ2-5 TRBV10-3 . CATHNRGGRGGETQYF TGTGCCACCCATAATCGGGGGGGCCGGGGTGGAGAGACCCAGTACTTC
TRBD2 TRBJ2-5 TRBV24-1 many CATSDSLAGGGETQYF TGTGCCACCAGTGATTCCCTAGCGGGAGGGGGTGAGACCCAGTACTTC
. TRBJ1-4 TRBV7-6 once CASSPAGRNEKLFF TGTGCCAGCAGCCCGGCGGGACGGAATGAAAAACTGTTTTTT
. TRBJ1-6 TRBV19 . CASSIRARESPLHF TGTGCCAGTAGTATCCGGGCTCGGGAATCACCCCTCCACTTT
. TRBJ1-4 TRBV3-1/TRBV3-2 . CASSQDSSQGSEKLFF TGTGCCAGCAGCCAAGATAGTTCCCAGGGAAGTGAAAAACTGTTTTTT
. TRBJ1-1 TRBV15 . CATSRDRNSAFF TGTGCCACCAGCAGAGACCGGAACAGCGCTTTCTTT
. TRBJ1-6 TRBV14 . CASSQAVTGRDSPLHF TGTGCCAGCAGCCAAGCCGTAACAGGGAGAGATTCACCCCTCCACTTT
. TRBJ2-2 TRBV2 . CASSEQGTDTGELFF TGTGCCAGCAGTGAACAGGGGACGGACACCGGGGAGCTGTTTTTT
. TRBJ1-1 TRBV19 . CASQIGEGRWENTEAFF TGTGCCAGCCAAATAGGGGAGGGGCGGTGGGAGAACACTGAAGCTTTCTTT
TRBD2 TRBJ2-7 TRBV3-1/TRBV3-2 . CASSQQASFPGLAGGEQYF TGTGCCAGCAGCCAACAAGCTTCCTTCCCGGGACTAGCGGGAGGCGAGCAGTACTTC
TRBD2 TRBJ2-3 TRBV27 . CASRFSGRADTQYF TGTGCCAGTCGCTTTAGCGGGAGGGCGGATACGCAGTATTTT
TRBD1 TRBJ2-5 TRBV7-6 . CASSDRTGGETQYF TGTGCCAGCAGCGATAGGACAGGGGGTGAGACCCAGTACTTC
. TRBJ1-2 TRBV7-2 . CASSQGDLGYYGYTF TGTGCCAGCAGCCAAGGGGACTTAGGATACTATGGCTACACCTTC
. TRBJ1-2 TRBV9 . CASSPRQQYGYTF TGTGCCAGCAGCCCCCGACAGCAATATGGCTACACCTTC
TRBD1 TRBJ1-5 TRBV7-9 . CASSLDRDGNQPQHF TGTGCCAGCAGCTTGGACAGGGACGGCAATCAGCCCCAGCATTTT
. TRBJ1-1 TRBV27 once CASRTSGQTGAFF TGTGCCAGCAGGACTTCCGGACAAACTGGAGCTTTCTTT
. TRBJ1-4 TRBV7-9 . CASSLGGHSNEKLFF TGTGCCAGCAGCTTAGGAGGACACAGTAATGAAAAACTGTTTTTT
. TRBJ1-1 TRBV2 . CASSDSQNTEAFF TGTGCCAGCAGTGATTCCCAGAACACTGAAGCTTTCTTT
. TRBJ1-5 TRBV7-9 . CASSEAGNQPQHF TGTGCCAGCAGCGAGGCGGGGAATCAGCCCCAGCATTTT